The T cell receptor (beta chain) under discussion was sequenced for a study of T cells in Graves' hyperthyroidism and ophthalmopathy. Amplification of TCR beta CDR3 regions used RNA as the template. HTBI primers were the set used in a first-round RT-PCR of the TCR CDR3. MiXCR was run by TCRdb on the multiplex PCR reads, yielding one entry per CDR3 protein. This repertoire shows some 350,000 distinct CDR3 sequences, about 18% found once; its top ten account for approximately 4%. Between the trimmed V and J ends, which lost 1 base and 4 bases, there was a span of 10 bases. The length of the CDR3 is 14 residues. CDR1 and CDR2 from the germline V gene are MNHNS and SASEGT. This clonotype appeared many times.

The chain has TRBV6-1 and TRBJ1-2, with D unclear. Sequencing was performed on blood. The TCR sequence derives from a young woman with Graves' hyperthyroidism. CDR3 sequence reads: CASSEELWGYGYTF. CDR3 coding DNA: TGTGCCAGCAGTGAAGAGTTGTGGGGCTATGGCTACACCTTC.